This TCR beta chain emerged from a study of T cell responses to AZD1222 COVID-19 vaccine. V lost 5 bases, J lost 7 bases, and 15 bases lay in between. This CDR3 contains 13 residues. The germline gives CDR1 SGHAT, CDR2 FQDESV (reference sequence). The assay was immunoSEQ multiplex PCR, and TCRdb's table has in-frame clones only and misses some. Of more than 85,000 clones in the sample, around 87% are singletons; the top ten hold 2% to 3%. Material: peripheral blood, obtained on day 0 of AZD1222 vaccination. This TCR derives from an adult in good health. The chain couples TRBV11-1 to TRBJ2-7, with D tentatively TRBD2 (6 bases). DNA for the CDR3: TGTGCCAGCAGCCCCGGGAGACCTAAGGAGCAGTACTTC. Translated, it gives CASSPGRPKEQYF.